Below, 14 T cell receptor beta chains from the same sample are listed, as sequenced in a study of T cell repertoires in cytomegalovirus infection. Their antigens remain unidentified. MiXCR, run by TCRdb on the reads, gives a single entry per CDR3 protein. The table includes 700,000 to 950,000 distinct CDR3 sequences, approximately 32% detected once. The sequencing here drew on cultured CD8+ T cells from PBMCs, taken from culture after CMV antigen stimulation. The receptors were gathered from a human donor in good health (CMV status not recorded). Some clones in this sample may be carry-over from other donors' samples.

This clonotype showed up just a few times. The genes are TRBV7-9 and TRBJ2-2; 9 bases line up with TRBD1. Per germline, CDR1 SEHNR and CDR2 FQNEAQ (reference sequence). The length of the CDR3 is 17 residues. Trimming took 5 bases from V and 4 from J; bases not matched to a gene: 11. The chain's CDR3 is CASSNLGVQGATGELFF. The CDR3 coding sequence is TGTGCCAGCAGCAACCTAGGGGTACAGGGGGCCACCGGGGAGCTGTTTTTT.

This chain links TRBV18 with TRBJ2-5, with 7 bases fitting TRBD2. Trimming removed 0 bases from V and 2 bases from J; junction bases left unmatched: 3. The CDR3 loop spans 15 amino acids. Germline V gene data show CDR1 as KGHSH and CDR2 as LQKENI. The CDR3 sequence is CASSPPGGTQETQYF. The CDR3 DNA follows: TGTGCCAGCTCACCACCGGGGGGGACGCAAGAGACCCAGTACTTC.

This chain links TRBV6-1 with TRBJ1-6; maybe TRBD1 (5 bases). The CDR3 contains 15 residues. V lost 2 bases to trimming and J lost 5 bases, with 10 bases between them. Germline values: CDR1 MNHNS, CDR2 SASEGT. CDR3 DNA sequence: TGTGCCAGCAGTGAAATCGAAGGGGATAATTCACCCCTCCACTTT. Translating gives CASSEIEGDNSPLHF.

This rearrangement joins TRBV28 to TRBJ1-2; 7 bases line up with TRBD1. Unmatched junction bases numbered 7, after V lost 9 bases and J lost 6 bases. The length of the CDR3 is 12 residues. Germline values: CDR1 MDHEN, CDR2 SYDVKM. This CDR3 is CASLRGRDGYTF. CDR3 in DNA: TGTGCCAGTCTAAGGGGGCGGGATGGCTACACCTTC.

The chain has TRBV7-9 and TRBJ1-2; D uncertain. Germline V gene sequence: CDR1 SEHNR, CDR2 FQNEAQ (reference sequence). V lost 1 base to trimming and J lost 1 base, with 13 bases between them. The CDR3 is 16 residues long. The CDR3 region is CASSLVGLEINYGYTF. Here the CDR3 DNA reads TGTGCCAGCAGCTTAGTTGGACTGGAGATTAACTATGGCTACACCTTC.

This clonotype was observed many times. J is TRBJ1-5 and V is TRBV6-1; D is unclear. This CDR3 comprises 15 residues. CDR1 and CDR2 from the germline V gene are MNHNS and SASEGT. Deletions cut 7 bases from V and 0 bases from J, with 13 bases between. Here the CDR3 reads CASTPTVYSNQPQHF. In DNA form, the CDR3 reads TGTGCCAGCACCCCGACCGTATATAGCAATCAGCCCCAGCATTTT.

The chain is built from TRBV7-8 and TRBJ2-7, with D perhaps TRBD2 (5 bases). There are 14 residues in the CDR3. The germline V gene encodes CDR1 SGHVS and CDR2 FQNEAQ. Trimming shortened V by 4 bases and J by 4 bases, and 14 bases separated the two germline ends. The CDR3 nucleotides read TGTGCCAGCAGCTCACCCGGACTCATGTACGAGCAGTACTTC. It codes for CASSSPGLMYEQYF. Complete variable domain (other parts from reference TRBV7-8 and TRBJ2-7): GAGVSQSPRYKVAKRGQDVALRCDPISGHVSLFWYQQALGQGPEFLTYFQNEAQLDKSGLPSDRFFAERPEGSVSTLKIQRTQQEDSAVYLCASSSPGLMYEQYFGPGTRLTVT.

V is TRBV19 and J is TRBJ2-3; D possibly corresponds to TRBD2 (7 bases). This CDR3 is 16 amino acids long. Germline lookup yields CDR1 LNHDA and CDR2 SQIVND (reference sequence). The V end was cut by 3 bases, the J end by 0 bases, with 13 bases between. The CDR3 nucleotides read TGTGCCAGTAGTATCGGAGGGGGGGCCAGCACAGATACGCAGTATTTT. Translating gives CASSIGGGASTDTQYF.

V gene TRBV7-9 combines with J gene TRBJ2-5; 15 bases fit TRBD2. Germline CDR1 reads SEHNR; CDR2 reads FQNEAQ (reference sequence). CDR3 length equals 21 residues. J lost 2 bases, V lost 1 base, and 14 bases had no gene match. The CDR3 reads CASSLGDPGLAGGPYQETQYF. The CDR3 nucleotides read TGTGCCAGCAGCTTAGGAGATCCGGGACTAGCGGGGGGACCCTATCAAGAGACCCAGTACTTC.

This chain uses TRBV12-3 or TRBV12-4 with TRBJ1-5, with D perhaps matching TRBD1 (5 bases). Between the trimmed V and J ends, which lost 1 base and 0 bases, there was a span of 10 bases. This CDR3 comprises 16 residues. CDR3 in amino acids: CASSLEAGYSNQPQHF. The DNA for the CDR3 is TGTGCCAGCAGTTTAGAGGCAGGGTATAGCAATCAGCCCCAGCATTTT.

The chain uses TRBV5-4 and TRBJ2-3; TRBD1 might be the D (6 bases). The CDR3 extends over 14 amino acids. V was pared by 4 bases and J by 4 bases, with 13 bases between. Germline values: CDR1 SGHNT, CDR2 YYREEE (reference sequence). CDR3 in DNA: TGTGCCAGCAGCCTATGGGACAACTCAGATACGCAGTATTTT. Protein product: CASSLWDNSDTQYF.

This chain uses TRBV4-1 with TRBJ2-2, with D possibly being TRBD1 (6 bases). The ends were cut back, 3 bases at V and 0 bases at J, with 14 bases in the middle. The CDR3 sequence is 17 residues long. Germline-derived CDR1 and CDR2 are MGHRA and YSYEKL. The CDR3 reads CASSHLGQTPNTGELFF. CDR3 DNA: TGCGCCAGCAGCCACCTTGGACAGACACCGAACACCGGGGAGCTGTTTTTT.

Points on this clonotype: The junction differs from germline at one of its ends, possibly a read error. The chain employs TRBV5-4 and TRBJ2-5; TRBD2 is a possible D gene (6 bases). The CDR3 runs to 15 residues. Germline loops: CDR1 SGHNT, CDR2 YYREEE (reference sequence). DNA for the CDR3: TGTGCCAGCAGCTTGGCAACAGACCTCCGGGAGACCCGGTACTTC. It specifies CASSLATDLRETRYF.

The chain uses TRBV12-3 or TRBV12-4 and TRBJ2-1; 9 bases are shared with TRBD2. There are 15 residues in the CDR3. J gave up 5 bases and V 5 bases, and 7 bases lay outside the gene matches. In nucleotides, the CDR3 is TGTGCCAGCAGTCTGTCGGGACTAGCAAACAATGAGCAGTTCTTC. The encoded protein is CASSLSGLANNEQFF.